The 10 T cell receptor beta chains given below trace back to one sample, sequenced in a study of T cell repertoires in cytomegalovirus infection. TCRdb reanalysed the reads using MiXCR and keeps one entry per CDR3 protein. The sample records 150,000 or so distinct CDR3 sequences, roughly a sixth being singletons. Sequencing was performed on CD8+ T cells from PBMCs. The source is a human donor in good health (CMV status not recorded). Some clones in this sample may be carry-over from other donors' samples.

The table lists this clonotype with a few counts. The chain recombines TRBV7-9 with TRBJ1-2; D remains ambiguous. CDR3 length: 13 residues. The V end lost 5 bases, the J end lost 3 bases, and 10 bases lay between the germline ends. The V gene's germline CDR1 is SEHNR and CDR2 FQNEAQ (reference sequence). This CDR3 is CASSLRGDYGYTF. The CDR3 nucleotides are TGTGCCAGCAGCCTTCGGGGAGACTATGGCTACACCTTC.

This chain links TRBV20-1 with TRBJ2-7, with a weak D call TRBD2 (6 bases). The CDR3 has 14 residues. Germline V gene sequence: CDR1 DFQATT, CDR2 SNEGSKA (reference sequence). The V gene lost 3 bases and the J gene lost 5 bases, with 17 bases spanning the gap. CDR3 sequence reads: CSARSRQGGNEQYF. In DNA, the CDR3 is TGCAGTGCTAGGAGTCGTCAGGGCGGGAACGAGCAGTACTTC.

The chain employs TRBV27 and TRBJ2-3; 7 positions match TRBD1. This CDR3 has 16 amino acids. V lost 1 base to trimming and J lost 4 bases; unmatched junction nucleotides: 8. Per the germline V gene, CDR1 is MNHEY and CDR2 is SMNVEV (reference sequence). The CDR3 region has the DNA TGTGCCAGCAGTTTATACAGGGGAAGTGGCGCAGATACGCAGTATTTT. This sequence encodes CASSLYRGSGADTQYF.

The chain carries TRBV7-2 and TRBJ2-3; TRBD2 matches 7 bases. Germline V gene data show CDR1 as SGHTA and CDR2 as FQGNSA. This CDR3 has 14 amino acids. Losses at the gene ends were 11 bases for V and 2 bases for J; bases not matched to a gene: 10. CDR3 DNA: TGTGCCTCGGTGATTGCGGGGGTCACAGATACGCAGTATTTT. This codes for CASVIAGVTDTQYF.

This clonotype was seen a handful of times. This CDR3 is CASRPTSGIADTQYF. The CDR3 DNA reads as TGTGCCAGCAGGCCAACTAGCGGGATAGCAGATACGCAGTATTTT. The chain has TRBV7-6 and TRBJ2-3; the match to TRBD2 covers 10 bases. This CDR3 spans 15 amino acids. Germline CDR1 reads SGHVS; CDR2 reads FNYEAQ. With V trimmed by 6 bases and J by 4 bases, 7 bases remained unmatched.

The chain is built from TRBV25-1 and TRBJ1-5; D is possibly TRBD1 (5 bases). V lost 2 bases and J 0 bases, leaving 8 bases between the germline ends. This CDR3 has 15 amino acids. CDR1 and CDR2 from the germline V gene are MGHDK and SYGVNS. CDR3 nucleotide sequence: TGTGCCAGCAGTGAAACAGGTTATAGCAATCAGCCCCAGCATTTT. Translation: CASSETGYSNQPQHF. The full variable domain, completed using reference TRBV25-1 and TRBJ1-5, is EADIYQTPRYLVIGTGKKITLECSQTMGHDKMYWYQQDPGMELHLIHYSYGVNSTEKGDLSSESTVSRIRTEHFPLTLESARPSHTSQYLCASSETGYSNQPQHFGDGTRLSIL.

The J gene is TRBJ2-7, the V gene TRBV2; the D is unclear. The length of the CDR3 is 11 residues. The V gene's germline CDR1 is SNHLY and CDR2 FYNNEI. Trimming cost V 7 bases and J 0 bases, with 4 bases left between them. The DNA of the CDR3 is TGTGCCAGCACAGGCTCCTACGAGCAGTACTTC. Translated, it gives CASTGSYEQYF. Using reference TRBV2 and TRBJ2-7 for the parts outside the CDR3, the full variable domain is EPEVTQTPSHQVTQMGQEVILRCVPISNHLYFYWYRQILGQKVEFLVSFYNNEISEKSEIFDDQFSVERPDGSNFTLKIRSTKLEDSAMYFCASTGSYEQYFGPGTRLTVT.

This clonotype was found a few times. The chain links TRBV7-2 to TRBJ2-1, with unresolved D. V gave up 0 bases and J gave up 0 bases, with 6 bases separating them. The CDR3 consists of 15 residues. Germline CDR1 SGHTA, CDR2 FQGNSA. The CDR3 sequence is CASSLATSSYNEQFF. The CDR3 coding sequence is TGTGCCAGCAGCTTAGCGACGAGCTCCTACAATGAGCAGTTCTTC.

This clonotype was counted between two and nine times. The chain is built from TRBV7-6 and TRBJ2-1; 11 positions match TRBD2. Germline values: CDR1 SGHVS, CDR2 FNYEAQ. The length of the CDR3 is 16 residues. The V and J ends lost 5 bases and 7 bases, in that order; junction bases with no gene match: 10. This CDR3 is CASSRGVAGGTNEQFF. DNA of the CDR3: TGTGCCAGCAGCCGTGGGGTAGCGGGAGGGACAAATGAGCAGTTCTTC.

This clonotype was counted a few times. CDR3 sequence (DNA): TGTGCCTGGAGTGGCTACGGGAATTCCTATGGCTACACCTTC. Translated, it gives CAWSGYGNSYGYTF. The gene calls are TRBV30 and TRBJ1-2, with unresolved D. Looked up from germline, CDR1 is GTSNPN and CDR2 is SVGIG (reference sequence). CDR3 length: 14 amino acids. Deletions cut 1 base from V and 4 bases from J, with 13 bases between.